In this sample, the clone carrying this T cell receptor (beta chain) turned up a few times. Germline V gene data show CDR1 as SGHTA and CDR2 as FQGNSA. J was trimmed by 4 bases and V by 4 bases; bases with no gene match: 3. The CDR3 has 13 amino acids. TCRdb keeps only in-frame clones here, not all; method: immunoSEQ multiplex PCR. The sample comprises around 100,000 clones, roughly 84% of which are singletons, and roughly 7.3% rests with the top ten. This specimen belongs to a study of blood T cell repertoires in COVID-19. This clonotype was sampled from a man aged 25-40 years in a cohort sampled during active COVID-19. The J gene is TRBJ2-7, the V gene TRBV7-2; 8 positions agree with TRBD2. Input material: peripheral blood. The CDR3, as DNA: TGTGCCAGCAGCTCTTCGGGAGGGTACGAGCAGTACTTC. It specifies CASSSSGGYEQYF.